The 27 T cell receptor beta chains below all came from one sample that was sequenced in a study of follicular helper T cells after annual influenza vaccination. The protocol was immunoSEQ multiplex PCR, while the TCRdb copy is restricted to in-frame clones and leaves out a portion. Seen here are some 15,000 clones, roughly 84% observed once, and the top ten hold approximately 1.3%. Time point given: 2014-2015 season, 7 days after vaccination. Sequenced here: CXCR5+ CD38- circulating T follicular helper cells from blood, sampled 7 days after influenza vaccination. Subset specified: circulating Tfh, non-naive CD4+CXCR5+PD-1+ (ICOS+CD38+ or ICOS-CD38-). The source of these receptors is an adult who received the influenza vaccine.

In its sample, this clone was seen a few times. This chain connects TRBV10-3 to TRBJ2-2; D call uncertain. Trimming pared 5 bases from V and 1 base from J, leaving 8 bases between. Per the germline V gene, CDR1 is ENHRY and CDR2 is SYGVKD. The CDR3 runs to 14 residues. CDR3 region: CAISWAENTGELFF. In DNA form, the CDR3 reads TGTGCCATCAGTTGGGCAGAGAACACCGGGGAGCTGTTTTTT.

Here the CDR3 DNA reads TGTGCCAGTAGTATTCGTCAGGGAGGCTACGAGCAGTACTTC. Encoded protein: CASSIRQGGYEQYF. The chain carries TRBV19 and TRBJ2-7, with D possibly being TRBD2 (6 bases). CDR1 is LNHDA, CDR2 SQIVND, per germline (reference sequence). This CDR3 is built from 14 residues. V was clipped by 3 bases and J by 3 bases, with 12 bases between them.

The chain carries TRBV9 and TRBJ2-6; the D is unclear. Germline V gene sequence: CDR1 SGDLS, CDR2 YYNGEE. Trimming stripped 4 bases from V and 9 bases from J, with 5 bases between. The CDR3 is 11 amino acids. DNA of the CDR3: TGTGCCAGCAGCTTAAACAACGTCCTGACTTTC. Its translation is CASSLNNVLTF.

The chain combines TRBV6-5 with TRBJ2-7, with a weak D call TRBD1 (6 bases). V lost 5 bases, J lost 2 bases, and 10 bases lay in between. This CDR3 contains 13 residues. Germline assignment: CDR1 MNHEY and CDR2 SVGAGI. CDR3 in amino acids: CASSRDRTYEQYF. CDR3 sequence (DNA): TGTGCCAGCAGTAGAGACAGGACCTACGAGCAGTACTTC.

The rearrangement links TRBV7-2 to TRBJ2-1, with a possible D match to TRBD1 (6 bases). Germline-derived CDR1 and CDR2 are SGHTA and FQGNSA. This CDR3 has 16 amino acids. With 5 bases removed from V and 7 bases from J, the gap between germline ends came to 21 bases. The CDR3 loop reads CASSPTGTTSRNEQFF. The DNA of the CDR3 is TGTGCCAGCAGCCCTACCGGGACAACAAGTCGGAATGAGCAGTTCTTC. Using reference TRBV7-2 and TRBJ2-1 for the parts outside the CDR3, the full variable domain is GAGVSQSPSNKVTEKGKDVELRCDPISGHTALYWYRQSLGQGLEFLIYFQGNSAPDKSGLPSDRFSAERTGGSVSTLTIQRTQQEDSAVYLCASSPTGTTSRNEQFFGPGTRLTVL.

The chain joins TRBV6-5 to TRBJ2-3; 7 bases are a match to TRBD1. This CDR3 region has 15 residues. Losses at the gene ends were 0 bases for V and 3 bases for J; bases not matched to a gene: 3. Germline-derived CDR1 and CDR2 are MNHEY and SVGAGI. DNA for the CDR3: TGTGCCAGCAGTTACTCGAAGGGGGCGACAGATACGCAGTATTTT. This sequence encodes CASSYSKGATDTQYF.

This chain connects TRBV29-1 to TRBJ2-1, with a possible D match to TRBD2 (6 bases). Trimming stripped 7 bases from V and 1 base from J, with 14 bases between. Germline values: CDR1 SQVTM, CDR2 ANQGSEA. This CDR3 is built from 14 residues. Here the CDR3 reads CSGQEGTSYNEQFF. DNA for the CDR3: TGCAGCGGACAAGAAGGGACTTCCTACAATGAGCAGTTCTTC.

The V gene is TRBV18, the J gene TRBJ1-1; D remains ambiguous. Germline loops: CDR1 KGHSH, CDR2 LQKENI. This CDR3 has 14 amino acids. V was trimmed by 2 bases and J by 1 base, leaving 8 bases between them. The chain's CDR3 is CASSPKSSNTEAFF. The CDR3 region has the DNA TGTGCCAGCTCACCAAAATCTTCGAACACTGAAGCTTTCTTT. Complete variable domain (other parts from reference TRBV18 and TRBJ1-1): NAGVMQNPRHLVRRRGQEARLRCSPMKGHSHVYWYRQLPEEGLKFMVYLQKENIIDESGMPKERFSAEFPKEGPSILRIQQVVRGDSAAYFCASSPKSSNTEAFFGQGTRLTVV.

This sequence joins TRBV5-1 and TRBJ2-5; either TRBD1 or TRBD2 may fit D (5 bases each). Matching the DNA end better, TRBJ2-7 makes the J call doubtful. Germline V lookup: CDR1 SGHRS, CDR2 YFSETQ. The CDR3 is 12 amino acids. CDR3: CASSSSGHEQYF. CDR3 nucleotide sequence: TGCGCCAGCAGTTCATCGGGACACGAGCAGTACTTC.

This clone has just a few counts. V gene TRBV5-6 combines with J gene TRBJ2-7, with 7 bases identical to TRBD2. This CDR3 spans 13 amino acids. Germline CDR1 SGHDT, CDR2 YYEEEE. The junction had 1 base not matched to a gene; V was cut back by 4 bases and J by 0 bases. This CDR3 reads CASSRDYSYEQYF. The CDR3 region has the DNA TGTGCCAGCAGCCGGGACTACTCCTACGAGCAGTACTTC.

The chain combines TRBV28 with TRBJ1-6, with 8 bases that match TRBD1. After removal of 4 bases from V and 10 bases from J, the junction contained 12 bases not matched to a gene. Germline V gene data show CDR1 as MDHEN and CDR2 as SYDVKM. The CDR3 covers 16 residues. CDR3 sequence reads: CASSSAGGGGASPLHF. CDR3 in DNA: TGTGCCAGCAGTTCCGCAGGGGGCGGGGGGGCGTCACCCCTCCACTTT.

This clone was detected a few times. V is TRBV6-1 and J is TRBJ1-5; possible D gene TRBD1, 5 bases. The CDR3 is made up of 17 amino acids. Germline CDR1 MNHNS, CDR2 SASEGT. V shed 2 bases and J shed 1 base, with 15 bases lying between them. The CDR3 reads CASSEIRRRASNQPQHF. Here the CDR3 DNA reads TGTGCCAGCAGTGAAATTCGACGCAGGGCAAGCAATCAGCCCCAGCATTTT.

The CDR3: CASSYDGHSNTGELFF. CDR3 DNA sequence: TGTGCCAGCAGCTACGACGGACACTCGAACACCGGGGAGCTGTTTTTT. The rearrangement uses TRBV7-9 and TRBJ2-2; TRBD1 is a possible D gene (5 bases). Trimming took 4 bases from V and 0 from J, leaving 12 bases between them. This CDR3 comprises 16 residues. Germline loops: CDR1 SEHNR, CDR2 FQNEAQ (reference sequence).

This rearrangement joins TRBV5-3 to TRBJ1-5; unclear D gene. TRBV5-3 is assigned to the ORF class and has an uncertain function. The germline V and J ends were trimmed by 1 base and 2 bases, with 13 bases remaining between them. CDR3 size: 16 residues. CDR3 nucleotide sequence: TGTGCCAGAAGCTTGAGGAGGTCCCAGGGCAATCAGCCCCAGCATTTT. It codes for CARSLRRSQGNQPQHF.

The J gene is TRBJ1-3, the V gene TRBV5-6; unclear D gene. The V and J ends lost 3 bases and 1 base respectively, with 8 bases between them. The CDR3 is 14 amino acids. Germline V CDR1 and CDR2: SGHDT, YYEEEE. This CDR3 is CASSWPGSGNTIYF. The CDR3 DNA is TGTGCCAGCAGCTGGCCGGGATCTGGAAACACCATATATTTT.

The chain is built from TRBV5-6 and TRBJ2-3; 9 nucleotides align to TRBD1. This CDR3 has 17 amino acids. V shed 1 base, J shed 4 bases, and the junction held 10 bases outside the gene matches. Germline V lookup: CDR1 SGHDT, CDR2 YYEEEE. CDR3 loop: CASSLIGGQGLADTQYF. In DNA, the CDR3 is TGTGCCAGCAGCTTGATCGGGGGACAGGGTCTAGCAGATACGCAGTATTTT.

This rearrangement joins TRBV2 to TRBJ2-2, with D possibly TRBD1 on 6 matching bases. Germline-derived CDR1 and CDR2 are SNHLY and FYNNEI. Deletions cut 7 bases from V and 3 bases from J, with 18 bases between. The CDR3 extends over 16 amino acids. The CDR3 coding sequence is TGTGCCAGCACTTCACAAAGGACAGCGGACACCGGGGAGCTGTTTTTT. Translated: CASTSQRTADTGELFF.

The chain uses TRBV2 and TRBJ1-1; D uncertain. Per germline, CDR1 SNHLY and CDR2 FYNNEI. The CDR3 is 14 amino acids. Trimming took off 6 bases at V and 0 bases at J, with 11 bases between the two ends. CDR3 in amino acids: CASREGRMNTEAFF. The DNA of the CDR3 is TGTGCCAGCAGGGAGGGTCGAATGAACACTGAAGCTTTCTTT.

CDR3 sequence reads: CASSESIQIFASRQPQHF. In DNA, the CDR3 is TGTGCCAGCAGTGAATCGATACAGATATTTGCATCACGACAGCCCCAGCATTTT. The chain links TRBV6-1 to TRBJ1-5; D not certain. The V gene lost 2 bases and the J gene lost 7 bases, with 24 bases spanning the gap. The CDR3 totals 18 residues. Germline CDR1 reads MNHNS; CDR2 reads SASEGT.

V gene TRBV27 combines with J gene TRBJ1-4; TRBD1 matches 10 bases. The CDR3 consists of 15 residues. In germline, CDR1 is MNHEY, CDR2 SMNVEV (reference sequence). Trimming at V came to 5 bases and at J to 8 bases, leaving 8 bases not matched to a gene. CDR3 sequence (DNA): TGTGCCAGCAGTACGACAGGGGGCTGGGAGGAAAAACTGTTTTTT. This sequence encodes CASSTTGGWEEKLFF.

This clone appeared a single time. The CDR3, as DNA: TGTGCCACCGCAAAAAGTGAGAGACAGAACTATGGCTACACCTTC. This sequence encodes CATAKSERQNYGYTF. V and J are TRBV27 and TRBJ1-2, with a tentative D call TRBD1 (5 bases). Trimming removed 10 bases from V and 2 bases from J, with 20 bases in between. Per the germline V gene, CDR1 is MNHEY and CDR2 is SMNVEV (reference sequence). The CDR3 totals 15 residues.

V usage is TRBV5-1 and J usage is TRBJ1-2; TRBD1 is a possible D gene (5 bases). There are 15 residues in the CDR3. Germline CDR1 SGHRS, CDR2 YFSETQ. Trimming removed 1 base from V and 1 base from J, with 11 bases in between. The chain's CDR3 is CASSLSLGGNYGYTF. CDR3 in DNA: TGCGCCAGCAGCTTGTCCTTGGGGGGTAACTATGGCTACACCTTC.

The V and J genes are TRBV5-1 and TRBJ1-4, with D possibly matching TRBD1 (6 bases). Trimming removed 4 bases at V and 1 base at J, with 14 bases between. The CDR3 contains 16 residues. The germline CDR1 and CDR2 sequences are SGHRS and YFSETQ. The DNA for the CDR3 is TGCGCCAGCAGCATCAGACAACAGGGAACTAATGAAAAACTGTTTTTT. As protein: CASSIRQQGTNEKLFF.

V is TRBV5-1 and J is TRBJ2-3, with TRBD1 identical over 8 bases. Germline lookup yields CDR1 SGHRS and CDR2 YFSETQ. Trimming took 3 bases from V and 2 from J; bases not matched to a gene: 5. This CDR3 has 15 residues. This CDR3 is CASSSGDRNTDTQYF. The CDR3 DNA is TGCGCCAGCAGCTCGGGGGACAGGAACACAGATACGCAGTATTTT.

CDR3 bases: TGTGCCAGCAGCCAACCCAAGACAGGGACAGGGTTCCACAATGAGCAGTTCTTC. Its translation: CASSQPKTGTGFHNEQFF. The rearrangement uses TRBV4-2 and TRBJ2-1, with 9 positions matching TRBD1. Germline V lookup: CDR1 LGHNA, CDR2 YNFKEQ. Trimming cost V 2 bases and J 5 bases; bases outside gene matches: 13. The CDR3 totals 18 residues.

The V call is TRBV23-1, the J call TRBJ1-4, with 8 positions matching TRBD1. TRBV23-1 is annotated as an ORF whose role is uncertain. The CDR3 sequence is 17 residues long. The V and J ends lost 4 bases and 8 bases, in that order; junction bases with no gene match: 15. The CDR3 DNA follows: TGCGCCAGCAGTCGCTTCTCTTCAGGGGGCGCAAGGGAAAAACTGTTTTTT. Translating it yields CASSRFSSGGAREKLFF.

The CDR3 here is CASSNRQRNTGELFF. Written as DNA, the CDR3 is TGTGCCAGCAGCAACAGGCAGAGAAACACCGGGGAGCTGTTTTTT. The rearrangement joins TRBV7-2 to TRBJ2-2; possibly TRBD1 for D (5 bases). Per the germline V gene, CDR1 is SGHTA and CDR2 is FQGNSA. The CDR3 is 15 amino acids. The V and J ends lost 5 bases and 2 bases respectively, with 12 bases between them.